This entry lists 29 T cell receptor beta chains sequenced from one sample in a study of beta chain features in type 1 diabetes. Study results and caveats: Moderate yet significant TCRB CDR3 shortening was seen in Type 1 diabetes patients in all four CD4+ subsets.

For these TCRs, the target antigens are not known. Every bit of the isolated RNA underwent reverse transcription, so sequencing read expressed TCRB transcripts. The repertoire was sequenced with immunoSEQ multiplex PCR; TCRdb's copy has only in-frame clones and lacks some. The sample lists under 300,000 clones, more than 11% seen once, with approximately 0.018% in the top ten. The sample taken for sequencing was naive CD4+ T cells from blood. Receptor source: a man aged 25-40 years with type 1 diabetes.

The chain recombines TRBV6-5 with TRBJ1-1; D unresolved. Germline V gene lookup returns CDR1 MNHEY and CDR2 SVGAGI. This CDR3 comprises 15 residues. Trimming took off 5 bases at V and 10 bases at J, with 23 bases between the two ends. CDR3 protein: CASSQISGGREGAFF. CDR3 sequence (DNA): TGTGCCAGCAGTCAGATTTCTGGTGGCCGGGAAGGAGCTTTCTTT.

The rearrangement uses TRBV30 and TRBJ2-5; 9 nucleotides agree with TRBD2. V shed 1 base and J 3 bases; nucleotides not matched to a gene: 0. Germline V gene data show CDR1 as GTSNPN and CDR2 as SVGIG (reference sequence). The CDR3 is 13 residues long. Here the CDR3 DNA reads TGTGCCTGGAGTGGACTAGCGGAAGAGACCCAGTACTTC. It yields the protein CAWSGLAEETQYF.

This rearrangement joins TRBV5-1 to TRBJ2-7; 14 bases fit TRBD2. The CDR3 runs to 17 residues. Germline V gene data show CDR1 as SGHRS and CDR2 as YFSETQ. After removal of 4 bases from V and 6 bases from J, the junction contained 12 bases not matched to a gene. The CDR3 DNA sequence: TGCGCCAGCAGCCCAGGGACTAGCGGGGGAAAGATCAGCGAGCAGTACTTC. Translating gives CASSPGTSGGKISEQYF. The full variable domain, rest sourced from reference TRBV5-1 and TRBJ2-7, is KAGVTQTPRYLIKTRGQQVTLSCSPISGHRSVSWYQQTPGQGLQFLFEYFSETQRNKGNFPGRFSGRQFSNSRSEMNVSTLELGDSALYLCASSPGTSGGKISEQYFGPGTRLTVT.

This clone has only one observation. V and J are TRBV6-4 and TRBJ2-1; D not certain. Germline V lookup: CDR1 MRHNA, CDR2 SNTAGT. This CDR3 spans 14 amino acids. Between the trimmed V and J ends, which lost 1 base and 4 bases, there was a span of 8 bases. For the CDR3, the DNA is TGTGCCAGCAGTGACTTCCCCTTTTACAATGAGCAGTTCTTC. Translating it yields CASSDFPFYNEQFF.

This clone turned up a few times. The rearrangement links TRBV9 to TRBJ2-1; 9 bases match TRBD1. Trimming took 4 bases from V and 3 from J; bases not matched to a gene: 8. The CDR3 sequence is 16 residues long. CDR1 is SGDLS and CDR2 is YYNGEE in the germline V gene. The CDR3: CASSPRTGGVYNEQFF. The CDR3 DNA is TGTGCCAGCAGCCCAAGAACAGGGGGCGTCTACAATGAGCAGTTCTTC.

This clone was seen a handful of times. The V gene is TRBV5-6, the J gene TRBJ1-1, with 7 bases aligning to TRBD1. The CDR3 runs 14 residues. CDR1 and CDR2 (germline): SGHDT, YYEEEE. The junction had 5 bases not matched to a gene; V was cut back by 0 bases and J by 6 bases. CDR3 in amino acids: CASSLGQGWSEAFF. For the CDR3, the DNA is TGTGCCAGCAGCTTGGGACAGGGTTGGTCTGAAGCTTTCTTT.

This clone was recorded a few times. This sequence joins TRBV4-1 and TRBJ2-2; 8 bases are shared with TRBD2. The CDR3 sequence is 14 residues long. Germline assignment: CDR1 MGHRA and CDR2 YSYEKL. Germline trimming cut 6 bases from V and 5 bases from J; bases unmatched to any gene: 5. CDR3 sequence: CASSLSGATGELFF. The CDR3 coding sequence is TGCGCCAGCAGTCTTAGCGGGGCTACCGGGGAGCTGTTTTTT.

The chain uses TRBV5-6 and TRBJ2-1; TRBD2 aligns across 7 bases. This CDR3 contains 15 residues. Germline V gives CDR1 SGHDT, CDR2 YYEEEE. With V trimmed by 3 bases and J by 5 bases, 8 bases remained unmatched. The CDR3 bases are TGTGCCAGCAGCTCGGCGGGACTACCTAACAATGAGCAGTTCTTC. Amino acid sequence: CASSSAGLPNNEQFF.

In its sample, this clone was seen a few times. The genes are TRBV5-4 and TRBJ2-5; D ambiguous. V lost 4 bases and J 1 base, leaving 5 bases between the germline ends. The CDR3 is made up of 12 amino acids. CDR1 and CDR2 from the germline V gene are SGHNT and YYREEE (reference sequence). CDR3: CASSLSQETQYF. The CDR3, as DNA: TGTGCCAGCAGCCTATCCCAAGAGACCCAGTACTTC.

The V and J genes are TRBV7-6 and TRBJ2-7, with D perhaps TRBD1 (5 bases). V lost 5 bases to trimming and J lost 6 bases, with 23 bases between them. Germline V gives CDR1 SGHVS, CDR2 FNYEAQ. The CDR3 sequence is 16 residues long. The CDR3 spells CASSAVQGRVAREQYF. The CDR3 coding sequence is TGTGCCAGCAGCGCCGTCCAAGGCAGGGTAGCTCGCGAGCAGTACTTC. Based on the CDR3 plus reference TRBV7-6 and TRBJ2-7, the full variable domain is GAGVSQSPRYKVTKRGQDVALRCDPISGHVSLYWYRQALGQGPEFLTYFNYEAQQDKSGLPNDRFSAERPEGSISTLTIQRTEQRDSAMYRCASSAVQGRVAREQYFGPGTRLTVT.

In this sample, this clone turned up a few times. The V and J genes are TRBV19 and TRBJ2-6; tentatively, D is TRBD1 (6 bases). The V and J ends lost 5 bases and 0 bases respectively, with 8 bases between them. The CDR3 has 15 residues. Per the germline V gene, CDR1 is LNHDA and CDR2 is SQIVND (reference sequence). CDR3 nucleotides: TGTGCCAGTAGTGGACAGTTCTCTGGGGCCAACGTCCTGACTTTC. It codes for CASSGQFSGANVLTF. The whole variable domain, filled in from reference TRBV19 and TRBJ2-6, reads DGGITQSPKYLFRKEGQNVTLSCEQNLNHDAMYWYRQDPGQGLRLIYYSQIVNDFQKGDIAEGYSVSREKKESFPLTVTSAQKNPTAFYLCASSGQFSGANVLTFGAGSRLTVL.

For the CDR3, the DNA is TGTGCCATCAGTGCGGACAGTAATGAAAAACTGTTTTTT. It translates to CAISADSNEKLFF. The chain is built from TRBV10-3 and TRBJ1-4; TRBD1 might be the D (6 bases). V lost 4 bases, J lost 4 bases, and 7 bases lay in between. The CDR3 covers 13 residues. Germline-derived CDR1 and CDR2 are ENHRY and SYGVKD.

V and J are TRBV30 and TRBJ1-1; 8 nucleotides align to TRBD1. Unmatched junction bases numbered 10, after V lost 3 bases and J lost 1 base. Germline loops: CDR1 GTSNPN, CDR2 SVGIG (reference sequence). This CDR3 comprises 16 residues. The CDR3 sequence is CAWSPWTGHRNTEAFF. Here the CDR3 DNA reads TGTGCCTGGAGCCCTTGGACAGGGCATAGGAACACTGAAGCTTTCTTT.

The rearrangement joins TRBV30 to TRBJ2-5, with 9 bases that match TRBD1. Germline values: CDR1 GTSNPN, CDR2 SVGIG (reference sequence). This CDR3 region has 13 residues. With 2 bases clipped from V and 7 bases from J, the junction kept 5 bases outside the gene matches. Written as DNA, the CDR3 is TGTGCCTGGAGTCCGACAGGGGGTCGGACCCAGTACTTC. It translates to CAWSPTGGRTQYF.

This chain links TRBV9 with TRBJ2-5, with 9 bases lining up with TRBD2. The CDR3 has 17 residues. V was clipped by 2 bases and J by 5 bases; unmatched bases: 13. The germline gives CDR1 SGDLS, CDR2 YYNGEE. CDR3 sequence reads: CASSVLPGGGARETQYF. CDR3 nucleotide sequence: TGTGCCAGCAGCGTCCTCCCGGGCGGGGGGGCCCGGGAGACCCAGTACTTC.

This clone was found a few times. This chain links TRBV7-2 with TRBJ1-4; D not certain. This CDR3 comprises 14 residues. Germline CDR1 and CDR2: SGHTA and FQGNSA. Trimming left V 1 base short and J 5 bases short, with 8 bases between. DNA for the CDR3: TGTGCCAGCAGCTTAGACCGGTGGAATGAAAAACTGTTTTTT. The encoded protein is CASSLDRWNEKLFF.

This clone showed up just a few times. The rearrangement uses TRBV2 and TRBJ1-5; 9 nucleotides line up with TRBD1. The V gene end was trimmed by 8 bases and the J gene end by 12 bases; junction bases not matched to a gene: 8. The germline V gene has CDR1 SNHLY and CDR2 FYNNEI. The CDR3 contains 12 residues. CDR3 sequence: CASGDRVKLQHF. CDR3 DNA: TGTGCCAGCGGGGACAGGGTAAAGCTCCAGCATTTT. Looking up the rest from reference TRBV2 and TRBJ1-5 gives the full variable domain: EPEVTQTPSHQVTQMGQEVILRCVPISNHLYFYWYRQILGQKVEFLVSFYNNEISEKSEIFDDQFSVERPDGSNFTLKIRSTKLEDSAMYFCASGDRVKLQHFGDGTRLSIL.

This clone was seen a few times. V gene TRBV29-1 combines with J gene TRBJ1-1, with D perhaps TRBD1 (5 bases). From germline, CDR1 is SQVTM and CDR2 ANQGSEA. Trimming stripped 5 bases from V and 1 base from J, with 11 bases between. CDR3 length equals 13 residues. This CDR3 is CSVRRGSNTEAFF. CDR3 sequence (DNA): TGCAGCGTTCGTAGGGGTTCGAACACTGAAGCTTTCTTT. Looking up the rest from reference TRBV29-1 and TRBJ1-1 gives the full variable domain: SAVISQKPSRDICQRGTSLTIQCQVDSQVTMMFWYRQQPGQSLTLIATANQGSEATYESGFVIDKFPISRPNLTFSTLTVSNMSPEDSSIYLCSVRRGSNTEAFFGQGTRLTVV.

The chain links TRBV9 to TRBJ1-1; D perhaps matches TRBD1 (6 bases). V was shortened by 4 bases and J by 4 bases, with 14 bases between the two germline ends. CDR3 length: 14 residues. Germline V gene lookup returns CDR1 SGDLS and CDR2 YYNGEE. The CDR3 loop is CASSPEGGGTEAFF. The CDR3 bases are TGTGCCAGCAGCCCGGAGGGGGGGGGCACTGAAGCTTTCTTT.

In its sample, this clone was seen a few times. This chain links TRBV19 with TRBJ2-3; TRBD2 matches at 8 bases. The CDR3 has 15 residues. The junction had 10 bases not matched to a gene; V was cut back by 9 bases and J by 2 bases. Germline CDR1 is LNHDA and CDR2 is SQIVND (reference sequence). CDR3 sequence: CASSEAGGLTDTQYF. As DNA, the CDR3 is TGTGCCAGCTCTGAGGCGGGGGGCCTCACAGATACGCAGTATTTT.

The chain combines TRBV29-1 with TRBJ2-2, with 7 bases matching TRBD2. The CDR3 is 14 amino acids. Germline CDR1 and CDR2: SQVTM and ANQGSEA. V lost 7 bases, J lost 0 bases, and 5 bases stayed unmatched. The CDR3 nucleotides read TGCAGCGCAAGAGGGAGGGCGAACACCGGGGAGCTGTTTTTT. Translated, it gives CSARGRANTGELFF.

The rearrangement links TRBV25-1 to TRBJ1-1, with TRBD1 matching over 11 bases. The CDR3 loop spans 14 amino acids. CDR1 is MGHDK, CDR2 SYGVNS, per germline. Trimming removed 6 bases from V and 6 bases from J; junction bases left unmatched: 6. CDR3 nucleotide sequence: TGTGCCAGCAGGGCCGGGACAGGGGGGCCTGAAGCTTTCTTT. Its translation: CASRAGTGGPEAFF.

V usage is TRBV27 and J usage is TRBJ2-7; no firm D call. Trimming shortened V by 6 bases and J by 6 bases, and 9 bases separated the two germline ends. There are 11 residues in the CDR3. Germline V gene data show CDR1 as MNHEY and CDR2 as SMNVEV (reference sequence). The CDR3 loop reads CASSSYGEQYF. CDR3 nucleotides: TGTGCCAGCAGCTCCTATGGCGAGCAGTACTTC.

The chain carries TRBV9 and TRBJ2-1; 10 bases fit TRBD1. Per germline, CDR1 SGDLS and CDR2 YYNGEE. This CDR3 has 15 residues. The V segment lost 4 bases and the J segment 6 bases; nucleotides outside the gene matches: 7. This CDR3 is CASSLEGTGVNEQFF. The CDR3 DNA reads as TGTGCCAGCAGCCTAGAGGGGACAGGGGTCAATGAGCAGTTCTTC.

This chain uses TRBV14 with TRBJ1-2, with 9 positions matching TRBD1. CDR3 length: 14 amino acids. Germline CDR1 SGHDN, CDR2 FVKESK. Losses at the gene ends were 4 bases for V and 5 bases for J; bases not matched to a gene: 5. CDR3 residues: CASSRDRAGYGYTF. For the CDR3, the DNA is TGTGCCAGCAGCCGGGACAGGGCAGGTTATGGCTACACCTTC.

The chain uses TRBV5-1 and TRBJ1-5, with D unclear. There are 14 residues in the CDR3. Trimming pared 0 bases from V and 7 bases from J, leaving 11 bases between. The germline V gene has CDR1 SGHRS and CDR2 YFSETQ. The CDR3 nucleotides read TGCGCCAGCAGCTTGGAGGCGGGCGAGCAGCCCCAGCATTTT. Translating gives CASSLEAGEQPQHF.

V and J are TRBV11-3 and TRBJ1-2; D possibly corresponds to TRBD1 (6 bases). This CDR3 region has 17 residues. Trimming left V 1 base short and J 2 bases short, with 17 bases between. Germline assignment: CDR1 SGHNT and CDR2 YENEEA. DNA for the CDR3: TGTGCCAGCAGCTTAGCCGCAGACAGGCTCCACAACTATGGCTACACCTTC. Its protein product is CASSLAADRLHNYGYTF.

This clone has more than one count but fewer than ten. V gene TRBV5-1 combines with J gene TRBJ2-3, with D uncertain. CDR1 SGHRS and CDR2 YFSETQ come from the germline V gene. Trimming shortened V by 4 bases and J by 9 bases, and 9 bases separated the two germline ends. CDR3 length: 11 residues. The CDR3 sequence is CASSSQATQYF. CDR3 nucleotides: TGCGCCAGCAGCAGCCAGGCAACGCAGTATTTT.

The chain combines TRBV29-1 with TRBJ2-1, with D maybe TRBD1 (6 bases). The CDR3 extends over 13 amino acids. The germline V gene encodes CDR1 SQVTM and CDR2 ANQGSEA. The V gene lost 4 bases and the J gene lost 0 bases, with 7 bases spanning the gap. CDR3 in amino acids: CSVVGASYNEQFF. The CDR3 nucleotides are TGCAGCGTTGTGGGGGCCTCCTACAATGAGCAGTTCTTC.